This T cell receptor (beta chain) emerged from a study of shared clonotypes between healthy human individuals. Assay: immunoSEQ multiplex PCR; the TCRdb copy retains only in-frame clones and omits some. The data show a few million clones, 85% to 95% seen once. Germline V gene lookup returns CDR1 MNHNY and CDR2 SVGAGI (reference sequence). Trimming took off 6 bases at V and 3 bases at J, with 13 bases between the two ends. CDR3 length: 14 amino acids. This TCR came from a man between 18 and 29 years old in good health. The V and J genes are TRBV6-6 and TRBJ2-3; D is perhaps TRBD2 (7 bases). Sequenced sample: naive CD4+ T cells sorted from blood. Noted subset: CD45RA+ positively selected. In DNA form, the CDR3 reads TGTGCCAGCAGAGCGGGGAGGGGGACAGATACGCAGTATTTT. It yields the protein CASRAGRGTDTQYF.